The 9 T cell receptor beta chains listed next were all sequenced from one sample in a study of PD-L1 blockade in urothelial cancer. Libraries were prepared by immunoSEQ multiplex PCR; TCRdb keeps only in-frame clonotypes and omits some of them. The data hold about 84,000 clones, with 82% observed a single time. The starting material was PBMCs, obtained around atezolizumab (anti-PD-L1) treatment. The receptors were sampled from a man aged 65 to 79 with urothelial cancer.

CDR3 nucleotides: TGTGCCAGCAGTGAAGGAACGGTGGGAAGACAGAAATTCTATGGCTACACCTTC. This encodes CASSEGTVGRQKFYGYTF. The chain links TRBV6-1 to TRBJ1-2, with D maybe TRBD1 (5 bases). The CDR3 runs to 18 residues. Germline V gene data show CDR1 as MNHNS and CDR2 as SASEGT. With 1 base removed from V and 4 bases from J, the gap between germline ends came to 22 bases.

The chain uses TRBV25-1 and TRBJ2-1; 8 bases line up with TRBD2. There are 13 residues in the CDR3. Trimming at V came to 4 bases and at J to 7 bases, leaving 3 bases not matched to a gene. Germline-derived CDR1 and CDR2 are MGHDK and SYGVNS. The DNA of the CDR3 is TGTGCCAGCAGTGTTAGCGGGGATAATGAGCAGTTCTTC. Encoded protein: CASSVSGDNEQFF.

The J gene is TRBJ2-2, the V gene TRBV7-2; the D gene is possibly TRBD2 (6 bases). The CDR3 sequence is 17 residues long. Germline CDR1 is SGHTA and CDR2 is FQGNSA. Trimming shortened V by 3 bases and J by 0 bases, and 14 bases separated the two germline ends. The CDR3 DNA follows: TGTGCCAGCAGCTTGGCTAGCGCCTTTGCGAACACCGGGGAGCTGTTTTTT. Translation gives CASSLASAFANTGELFF. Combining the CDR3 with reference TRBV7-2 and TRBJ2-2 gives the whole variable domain GAGVSQSPSNKVTEKGKDVELRCDPISGHTALYWYRQSLGQGLEFLIYFQGNSAPDKSGLPSDRFSAERTGGSVSTLTIQRTQQEDSAVYLCASSLASAFANTGELFFGEGSRLTVL.

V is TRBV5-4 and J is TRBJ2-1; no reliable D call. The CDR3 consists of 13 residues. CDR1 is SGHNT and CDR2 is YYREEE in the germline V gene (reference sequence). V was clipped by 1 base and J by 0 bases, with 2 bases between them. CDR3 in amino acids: CASSLYSYNEQFF. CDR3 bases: TGTGCCAGCAGCTTGTACTCCTACAATGAGCAGTTCTTC.

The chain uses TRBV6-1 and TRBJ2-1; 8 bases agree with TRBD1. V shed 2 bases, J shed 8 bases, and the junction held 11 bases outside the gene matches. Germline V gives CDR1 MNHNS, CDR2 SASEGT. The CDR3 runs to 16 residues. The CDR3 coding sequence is TGTGCCAGCAGTGAAAGCCCAGGACAGGGTGGTGATGAGCAGTTCTTC. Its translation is CASSESPGQGGDEQFF.

CDR3 DNA sequence: TGCGCCAGCGCGACCGGGACAGGATATGAGCAGTTCTTC. Protein sequence: CASATGTGYEQFF. The chain carries TRBV5-1 and TRBJ2-1, with TRBD1 identical over 8 bases. CDR3 size: 13 residues. The germline V gene has CDR1 SGHRS and CDR2 YFSETQ. V shed 7 bases, J shed 8 bases, and the junction held 8 bases outside the gene matches.

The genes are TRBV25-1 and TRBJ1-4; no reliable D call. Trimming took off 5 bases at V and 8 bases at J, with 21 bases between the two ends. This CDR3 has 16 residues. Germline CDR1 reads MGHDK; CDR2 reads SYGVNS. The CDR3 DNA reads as TGTGCCAGCAGTCCACGGGGATTGGCCAAAGGCGAAAAACTGTTTTTT. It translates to CASSPRGLAKGEKLFF.

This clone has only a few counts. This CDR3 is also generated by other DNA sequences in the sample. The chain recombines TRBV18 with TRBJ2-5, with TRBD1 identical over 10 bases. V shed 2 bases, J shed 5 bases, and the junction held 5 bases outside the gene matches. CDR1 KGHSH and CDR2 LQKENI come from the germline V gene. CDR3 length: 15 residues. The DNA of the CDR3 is TGTGCCAGCTCACCAAGACAGGGGGCCGGGGAGACCCAGTACTTC. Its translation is CASSPRQGAGETQYF. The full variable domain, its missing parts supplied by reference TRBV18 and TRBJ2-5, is NAGVMQNPRHLVRRRGQEARLRCSPMKGHSHVYWYRQLPEEGLKFMVYLQKENIIDESGMPKERFSAEFPKEGPSILRIQQVVRGDSAAYFCASSPRQGAGETQYFGPGTRLLVL.

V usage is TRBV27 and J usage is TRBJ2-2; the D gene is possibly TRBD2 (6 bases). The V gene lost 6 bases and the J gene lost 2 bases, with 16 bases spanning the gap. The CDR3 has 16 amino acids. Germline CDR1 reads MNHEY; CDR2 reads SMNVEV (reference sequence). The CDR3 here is CASRVYSGFNTGELFF. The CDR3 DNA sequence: TGTGCCAGCAGGGTCTACAGCGGGTTTAACACCGGGGAGCTGTTTTTT.